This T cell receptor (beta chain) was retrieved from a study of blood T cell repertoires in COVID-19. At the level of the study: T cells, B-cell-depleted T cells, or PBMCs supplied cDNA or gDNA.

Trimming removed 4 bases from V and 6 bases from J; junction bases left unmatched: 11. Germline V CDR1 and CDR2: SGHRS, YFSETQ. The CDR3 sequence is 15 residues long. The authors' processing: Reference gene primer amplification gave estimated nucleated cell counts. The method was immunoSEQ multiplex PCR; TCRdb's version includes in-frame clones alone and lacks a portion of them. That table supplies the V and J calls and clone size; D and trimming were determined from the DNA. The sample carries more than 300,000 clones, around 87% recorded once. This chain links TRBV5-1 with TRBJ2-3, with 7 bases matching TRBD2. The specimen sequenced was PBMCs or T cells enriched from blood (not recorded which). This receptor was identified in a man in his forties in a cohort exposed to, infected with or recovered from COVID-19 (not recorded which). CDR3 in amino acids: CASSPLSGISDTQYF. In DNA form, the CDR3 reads TGCGCCAGCAGCCCACTCAGCGGGATTTCGGATACGCAGTATTTT. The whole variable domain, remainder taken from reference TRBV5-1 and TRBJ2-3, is KAGVTQTPRYLIKTRGQQVTLSCSPISGHRSVSWYQQTPGQGLQFLFEYFSETQRNKGNFPGRFSGRQFSNSRSEMNVSTLELGDSALYLCASSPLSGISDTQYFGPGTRLTVL.